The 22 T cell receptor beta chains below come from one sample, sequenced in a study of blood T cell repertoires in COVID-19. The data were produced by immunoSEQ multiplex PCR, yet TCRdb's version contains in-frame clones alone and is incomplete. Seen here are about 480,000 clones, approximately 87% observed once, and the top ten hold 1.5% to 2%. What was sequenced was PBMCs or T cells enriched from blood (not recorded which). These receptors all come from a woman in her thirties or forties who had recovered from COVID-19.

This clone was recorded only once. CDR3 nucleotide sequence: TGTGCCAGCAGTTTGGACAGGGGCAACTCTGGAAACACCATATATTTT. Protein: CASSLDRGNSGNTIYF. The rearrangement uses TRBV2 and TRBJ1-3; TRBD1 agrees at 9 bases. The CDR3 is 16 residues long. The J segment lost 0 bases and the V segment lost 5 bases, leaving 5 bases of the junction unmatched. Looked up from germline, CDR1 is SNHLY and CDR2 is FYNNEI.

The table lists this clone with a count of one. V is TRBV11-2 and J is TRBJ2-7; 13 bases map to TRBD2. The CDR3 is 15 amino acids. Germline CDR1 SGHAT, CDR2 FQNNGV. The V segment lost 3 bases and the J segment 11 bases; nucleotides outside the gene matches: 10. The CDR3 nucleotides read TGTGCCAGCAGCTTGGGAGAAGGGACTAGCGGGAAGGAGTACTTC. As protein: CASSLGEGTSGKEYF.

The CDR3 sequence: CASREQENTEAFF. CDR3 nucleotides: TGTGCCAGCAGGGAACAGGAAAACACTGAAGCTTTCTTT. The V and J genes are TRBV12-3 or TRBV12-4 and TRBJ1-1, with a weak D call TRBD1 (5 bases). The V end was cut by 6 bases, the J end by 2 bases, with 10 bases between. This CDR3 contains 13 residues.

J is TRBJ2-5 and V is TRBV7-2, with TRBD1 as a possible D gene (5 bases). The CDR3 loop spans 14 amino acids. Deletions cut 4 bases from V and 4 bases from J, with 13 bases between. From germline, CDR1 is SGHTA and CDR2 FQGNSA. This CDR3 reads CASSYRTGAETQYF. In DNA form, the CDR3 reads TGTGCCAGCAGCTACAGGACCGGAGCAGAGACCCAGTACTTC.

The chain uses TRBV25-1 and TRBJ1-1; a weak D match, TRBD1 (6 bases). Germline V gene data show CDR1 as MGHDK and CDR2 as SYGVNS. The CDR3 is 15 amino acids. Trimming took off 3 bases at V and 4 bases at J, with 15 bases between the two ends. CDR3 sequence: CASSDLGGVGTEAFF. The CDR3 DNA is TGTGCCAGCAGTGATTTAGGGGGGGTAGGCACTGAAGCTTTCTTT.

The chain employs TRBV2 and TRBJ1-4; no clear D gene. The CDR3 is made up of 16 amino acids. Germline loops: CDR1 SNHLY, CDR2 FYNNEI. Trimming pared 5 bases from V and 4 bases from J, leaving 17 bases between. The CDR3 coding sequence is TGTGCCAGCAGTTCGACCTGGGGAGGCCATAATGAAAAACTGTTTTTT. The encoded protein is CASSSTWGGHNEKLFF.

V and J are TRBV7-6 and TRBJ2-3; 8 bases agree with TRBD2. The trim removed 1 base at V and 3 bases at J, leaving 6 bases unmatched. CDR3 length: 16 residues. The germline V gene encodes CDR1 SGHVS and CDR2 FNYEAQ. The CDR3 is CASSLGRAGGTDTQYF. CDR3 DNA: TGTGCCAGCAGCTTAGGTCGGGCGGGAGGTACAGATACGCAGTATTTT. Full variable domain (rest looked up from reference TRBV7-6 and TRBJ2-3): GAGVSQSPRYKVTKRGQDVALRCDPISGHVSLYWYRQALGQGPEFLTYFNYEAQQDKSGLPNDRFSAERPEGSISTLTIQRTEQRDSAMYRCASSLGRAGGTDTQYFGPGTRLTVL.

The CDR3 is CASSLGQGAGETQYF. The CDR3 bases are TGTGCCAGCAGCTTAGGGCAGGGGGCCGGAGAGACCCAGTACTTC. The genes are TRBV11-3 and TRBJ2-5; the match to TRBD1 covers 8 bases. Germline CDR1 and CDR2: SGHNT and YENEEA. The CDR3 is 15 residues long. The trim removed 1 base at V and 4 bases at J, leaving 5 bases unmatched.

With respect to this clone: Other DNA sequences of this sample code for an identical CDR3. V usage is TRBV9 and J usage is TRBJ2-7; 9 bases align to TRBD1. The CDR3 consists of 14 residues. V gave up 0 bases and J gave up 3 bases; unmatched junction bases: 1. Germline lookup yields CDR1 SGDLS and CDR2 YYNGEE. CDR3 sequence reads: CASSVGQGDYEQYF. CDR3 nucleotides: TGTGCCAGCAGCGTAGGACAGGGGGACTACGAGCAGTACTTC.

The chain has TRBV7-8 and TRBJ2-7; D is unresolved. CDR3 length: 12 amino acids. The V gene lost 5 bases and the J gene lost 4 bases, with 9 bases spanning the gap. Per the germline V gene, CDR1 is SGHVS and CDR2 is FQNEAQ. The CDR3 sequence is CASSVTGYEQYF. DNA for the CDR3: TGTGCCAGCAGCGTTACCGGGTACGAGCAGTACTTC.

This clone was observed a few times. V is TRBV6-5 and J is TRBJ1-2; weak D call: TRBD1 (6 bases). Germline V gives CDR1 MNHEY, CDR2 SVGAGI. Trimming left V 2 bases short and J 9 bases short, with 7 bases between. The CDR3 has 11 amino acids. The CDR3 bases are TGTGCCAGCAGTTACGACAGGCGCTACACCTTC. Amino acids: CASSYDRRYTF.

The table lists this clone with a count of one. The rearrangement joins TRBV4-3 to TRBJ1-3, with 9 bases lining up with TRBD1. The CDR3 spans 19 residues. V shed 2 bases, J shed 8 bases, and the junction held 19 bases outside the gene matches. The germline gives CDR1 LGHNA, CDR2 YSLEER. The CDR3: CASSQSAIQIGTGLDTIYF. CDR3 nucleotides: TGCGCCAGCAGCCAATCGGCGATCCAAATCGGGACAGGGTTAGACACCATATATTTT.

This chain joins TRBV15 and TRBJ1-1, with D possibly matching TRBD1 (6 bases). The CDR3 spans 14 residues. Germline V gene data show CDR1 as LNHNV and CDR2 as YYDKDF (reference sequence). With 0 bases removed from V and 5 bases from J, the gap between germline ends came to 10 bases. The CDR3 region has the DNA TGTGCCACCAGCAGAGAGGGGGGGCGGACTGAAGCTTTCTTT. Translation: CATSREGGRTEAFF.

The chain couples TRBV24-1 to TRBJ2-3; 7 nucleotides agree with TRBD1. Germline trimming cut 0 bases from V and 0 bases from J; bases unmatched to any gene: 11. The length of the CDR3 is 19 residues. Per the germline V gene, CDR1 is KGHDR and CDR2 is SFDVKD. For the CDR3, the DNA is TGTGCCACCAGTGATTTGGCAGGGGGTGAAAGAACAAGCACAGATACGCAGTATTTT. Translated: CATSDLAGGERTSTDTQYF.

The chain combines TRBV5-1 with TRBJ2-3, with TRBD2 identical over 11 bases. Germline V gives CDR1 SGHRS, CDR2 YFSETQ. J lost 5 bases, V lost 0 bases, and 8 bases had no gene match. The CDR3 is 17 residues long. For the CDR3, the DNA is TGCGCCAGCAGCTTGGGGGCTAGCGGGAGGACGAAAGATACGCAGTATTTT. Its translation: CASSLGASGRTKDTQYF.

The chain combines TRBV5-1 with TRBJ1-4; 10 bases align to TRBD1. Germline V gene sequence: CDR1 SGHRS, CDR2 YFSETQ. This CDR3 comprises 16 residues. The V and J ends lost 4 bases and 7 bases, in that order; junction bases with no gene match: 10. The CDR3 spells CASSPMPGQGIEKLFF. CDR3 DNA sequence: TGCGCCAGCAGCCCCATGCCGGGACAGGGGATTGAAAAACTGTTTTTT.

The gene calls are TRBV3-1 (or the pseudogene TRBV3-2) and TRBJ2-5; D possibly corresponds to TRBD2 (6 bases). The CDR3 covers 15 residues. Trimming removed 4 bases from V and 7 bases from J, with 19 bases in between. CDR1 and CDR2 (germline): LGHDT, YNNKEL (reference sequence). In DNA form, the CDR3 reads TGTGCCAGCAGCCCTCCGGGACTGGAAATTGGGACCCAGTACTTC. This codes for CASSPPGLEIGTQYF.

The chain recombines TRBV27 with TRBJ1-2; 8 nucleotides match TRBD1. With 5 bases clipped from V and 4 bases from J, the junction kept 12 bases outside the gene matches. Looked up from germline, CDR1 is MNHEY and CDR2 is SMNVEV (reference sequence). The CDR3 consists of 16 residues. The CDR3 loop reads CASSMNSDRVGYGYTF. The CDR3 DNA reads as TGTGCCAGCAGTATGAACTCGGACAGGGTTGGCTATGGCTACACCTTC.

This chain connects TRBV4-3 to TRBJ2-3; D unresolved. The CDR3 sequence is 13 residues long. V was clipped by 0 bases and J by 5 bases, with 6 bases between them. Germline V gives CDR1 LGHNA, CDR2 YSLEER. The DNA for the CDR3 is TGCGCCAGCAGCCAAGAGCGAGGAGATACGCAGTATTTT. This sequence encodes CASSQERGDTQYF.

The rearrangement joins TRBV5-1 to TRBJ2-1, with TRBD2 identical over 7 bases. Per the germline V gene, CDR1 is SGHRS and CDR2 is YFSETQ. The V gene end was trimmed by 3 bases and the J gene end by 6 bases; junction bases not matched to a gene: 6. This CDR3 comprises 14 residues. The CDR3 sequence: CASSSSGNSNEQFF. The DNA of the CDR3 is TGCGCCAGCAGCTCAAGCGGGAACAGCAATGAGCAGTTCTTC.

In DNA form, the CDR3 reads TGTGCCCTTGGCCGGGGAGGTGGCTACACCTTC. Translation gives CALGRGGGYTF. This rearrangement joins TRBV30 to TRBJ1-2; D is undetermined. The CDR3 runs to 11 residues. V was pared by 8 bases and J by 7 bases, with 14 bases between. Germline loops: CDR1 GTSNPN, CDR2 SVGIG (reference sequence).

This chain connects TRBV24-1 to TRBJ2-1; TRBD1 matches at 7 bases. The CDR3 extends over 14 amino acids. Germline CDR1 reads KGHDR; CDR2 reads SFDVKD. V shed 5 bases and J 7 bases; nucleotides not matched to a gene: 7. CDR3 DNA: TGTGCCACCAGTGCCCCCGAACAGGGGAATGAGCAGTTCTTC. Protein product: CATSAPEQGNEQFF.